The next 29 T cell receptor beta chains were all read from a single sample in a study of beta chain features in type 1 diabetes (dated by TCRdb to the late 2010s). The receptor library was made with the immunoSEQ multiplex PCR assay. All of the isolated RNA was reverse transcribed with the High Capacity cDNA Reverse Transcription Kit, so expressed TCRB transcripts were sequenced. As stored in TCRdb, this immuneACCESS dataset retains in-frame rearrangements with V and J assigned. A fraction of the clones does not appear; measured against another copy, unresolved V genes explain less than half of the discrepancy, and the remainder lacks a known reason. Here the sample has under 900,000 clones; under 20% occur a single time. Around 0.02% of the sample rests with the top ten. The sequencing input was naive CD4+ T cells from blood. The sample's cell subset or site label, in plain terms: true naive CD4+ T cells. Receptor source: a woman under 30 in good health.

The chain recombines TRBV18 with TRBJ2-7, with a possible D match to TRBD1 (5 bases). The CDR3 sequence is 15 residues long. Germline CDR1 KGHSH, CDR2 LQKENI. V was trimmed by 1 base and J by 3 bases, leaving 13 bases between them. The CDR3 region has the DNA TGTGCCAGCTCACCACGAGGTCAGGGAAACTACGAGCAGTACTTC. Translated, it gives CASSPRGQGNYEQYF.

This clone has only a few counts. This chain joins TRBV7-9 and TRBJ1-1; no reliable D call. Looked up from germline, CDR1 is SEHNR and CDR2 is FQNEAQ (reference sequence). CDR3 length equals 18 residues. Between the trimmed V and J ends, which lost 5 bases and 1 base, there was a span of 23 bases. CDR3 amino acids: CASSPYPKVAATNTEAFF. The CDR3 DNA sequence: TGTGCCAGCAGCCCGTACCCCAAAGTAGCAGCCACGAACACTGAAGCTTTCTTT.

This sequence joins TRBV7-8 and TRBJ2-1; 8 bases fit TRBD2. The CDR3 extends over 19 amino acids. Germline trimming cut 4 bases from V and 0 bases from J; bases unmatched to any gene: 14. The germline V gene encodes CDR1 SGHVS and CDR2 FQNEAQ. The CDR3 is CASSSLRKRELPSYNEQFF. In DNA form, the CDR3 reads TGTGCCAGCAGCTCGCTGAGAAAGCGGGAGTTGCCCTCCTACAATGAGCAGTTCTTC. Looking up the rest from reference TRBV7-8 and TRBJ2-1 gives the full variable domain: GAGVSQSPRYKVAKRGQDVALRCDPISGHVSLFWYQQALGQGPEFLTYFQNEAQLDKSGLPSDRFFAERPEGSVSTLKIQRTQQEDSAVYLCASSSLRKRELPSYNEQFFGPGTRLTVL.

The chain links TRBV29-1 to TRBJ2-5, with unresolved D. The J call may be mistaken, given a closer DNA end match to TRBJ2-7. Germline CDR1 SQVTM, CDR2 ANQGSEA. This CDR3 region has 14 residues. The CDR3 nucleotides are TGCAGCGTTGGTTCCGCTTCAGGAGCCTACGAGCAGTACTTC. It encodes CSVGSASGAYEQYF.

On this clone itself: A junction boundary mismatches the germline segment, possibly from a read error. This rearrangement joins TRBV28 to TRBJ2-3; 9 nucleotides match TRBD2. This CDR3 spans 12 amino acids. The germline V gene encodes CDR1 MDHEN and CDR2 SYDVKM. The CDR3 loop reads CASSPPRTSVRF. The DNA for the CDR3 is TGTGCCAGCAGTCCCCCTCGGACTAGCGTGAGATTT.

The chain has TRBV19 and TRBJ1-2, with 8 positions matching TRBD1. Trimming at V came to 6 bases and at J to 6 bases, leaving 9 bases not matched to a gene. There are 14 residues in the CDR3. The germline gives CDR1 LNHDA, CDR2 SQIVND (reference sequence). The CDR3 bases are TGTGCCAGTAGCCGGTCAGTGGACAGGGATGGCTACACCTTC. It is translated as CASSRSVDRDGYTF.

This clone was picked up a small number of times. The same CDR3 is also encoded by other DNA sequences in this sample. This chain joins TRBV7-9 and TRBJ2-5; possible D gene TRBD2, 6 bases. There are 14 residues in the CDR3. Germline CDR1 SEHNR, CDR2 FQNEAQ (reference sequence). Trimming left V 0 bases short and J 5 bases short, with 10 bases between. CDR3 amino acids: CASSLAGGGETQYF. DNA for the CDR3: TGTGCCAGCAGCTTAGCGGGAGGAGGGGAGACCCAGTACTTC.

The CDR3 is CASSSLNSYNEQFF. DNA of the CDR3: TGTGCCAGCAGTTCACTGAACTCCTACAATGAGCAGTTCTTC. The chain carries TRBV7-9 and TRBJ2-1; D is undetermined. This CDR3 is 14 amino acids long. The V gene's germline CDR1 is SEHNR and CDR2 FQNEAQ (reference sequence). The ends were cut back, 6 bases at V and 0 bases at J, with 9 bases in the middle.

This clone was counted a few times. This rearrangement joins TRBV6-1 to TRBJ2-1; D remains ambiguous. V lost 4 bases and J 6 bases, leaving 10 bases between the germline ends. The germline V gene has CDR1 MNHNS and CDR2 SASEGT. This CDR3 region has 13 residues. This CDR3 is CASSAQGGNEQFF. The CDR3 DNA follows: TGTGCCAGCAGTGCCCAAGGCGGCAATGAGCAGTTCTTC.

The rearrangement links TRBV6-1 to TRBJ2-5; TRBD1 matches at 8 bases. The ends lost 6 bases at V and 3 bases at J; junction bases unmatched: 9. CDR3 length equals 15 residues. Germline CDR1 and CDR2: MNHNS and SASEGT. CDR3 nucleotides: TGTGCCAGCAGCCCCGGGACAGGATTGAAAGAGACCCAGTACTTC. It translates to CASSPGTGLKETQYF.

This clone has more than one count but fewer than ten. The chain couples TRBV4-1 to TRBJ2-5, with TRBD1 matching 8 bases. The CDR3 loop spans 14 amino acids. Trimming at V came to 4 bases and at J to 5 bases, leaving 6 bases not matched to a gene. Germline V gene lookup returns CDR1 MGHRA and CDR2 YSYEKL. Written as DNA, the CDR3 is TGCGCCAGCAGCCTCCACAGGGGGTCGGAGACCCAGTACTTC. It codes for CASSLHRGSETQYF.

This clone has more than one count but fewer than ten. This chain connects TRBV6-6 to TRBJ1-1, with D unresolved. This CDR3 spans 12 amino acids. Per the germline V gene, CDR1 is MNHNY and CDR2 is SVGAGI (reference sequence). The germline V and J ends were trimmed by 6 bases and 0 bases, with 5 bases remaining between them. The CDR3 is CASSKMNTEAFF. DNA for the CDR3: TGTGCCAGCAGCAAAATGAACACTGAAGCTTTCTTT.

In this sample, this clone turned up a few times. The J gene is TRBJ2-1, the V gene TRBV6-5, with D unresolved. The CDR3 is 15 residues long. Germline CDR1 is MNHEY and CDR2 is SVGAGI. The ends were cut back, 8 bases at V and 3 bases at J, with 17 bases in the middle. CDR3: CASGPWLDHYNEQFF. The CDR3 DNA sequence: TGTGCCAGCGGTCCCTGGCTAGATCACTACAATGAGCAGTTCTTC.

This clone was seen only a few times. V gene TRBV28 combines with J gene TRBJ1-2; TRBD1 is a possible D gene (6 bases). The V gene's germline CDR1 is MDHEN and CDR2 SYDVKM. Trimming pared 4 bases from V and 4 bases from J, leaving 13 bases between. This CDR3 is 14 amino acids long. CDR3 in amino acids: CASSYSGQLYGYTF. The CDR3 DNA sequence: TGTGCCAGCAGTTATTCCGGACAGCTCTATGGCTACACCTTC.

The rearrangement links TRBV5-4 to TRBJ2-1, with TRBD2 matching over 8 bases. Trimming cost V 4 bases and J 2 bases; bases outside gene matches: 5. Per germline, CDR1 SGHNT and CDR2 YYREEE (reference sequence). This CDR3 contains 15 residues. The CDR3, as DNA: TGTGCCAGCAGCCTGGATAGCGGGACCTACAATGAGCAGTTCTTC. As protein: CASSLDSGTYNEQFF.

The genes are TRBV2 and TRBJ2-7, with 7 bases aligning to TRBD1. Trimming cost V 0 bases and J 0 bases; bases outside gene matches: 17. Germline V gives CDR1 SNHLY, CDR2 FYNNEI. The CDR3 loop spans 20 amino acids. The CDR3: CASSEALGQWINSDSYEQYF. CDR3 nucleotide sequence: TGTGCCAGCAGTGAAGCGCTGGGACAGTGGATCAACTCAGACTCCTACGAGCAGTACTTC.

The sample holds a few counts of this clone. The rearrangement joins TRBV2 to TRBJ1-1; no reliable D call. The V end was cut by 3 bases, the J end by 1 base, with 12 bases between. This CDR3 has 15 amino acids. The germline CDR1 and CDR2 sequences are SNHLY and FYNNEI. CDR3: CASSDEGKRNTEAFF. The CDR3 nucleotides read TGTGCCAGCAGTGATGAAGGGAAGAGGAACACTGAAGCTTTCTTT.

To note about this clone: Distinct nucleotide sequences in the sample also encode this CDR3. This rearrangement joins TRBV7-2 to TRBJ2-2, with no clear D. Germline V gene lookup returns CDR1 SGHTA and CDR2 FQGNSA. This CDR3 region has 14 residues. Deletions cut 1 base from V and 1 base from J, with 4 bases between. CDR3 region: CASSLVWNTGELFF. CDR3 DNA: TGTGCCAGCAGCTTAGTTTGGAACACCGGGGAGCTGTTTTTT. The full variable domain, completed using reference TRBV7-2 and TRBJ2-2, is GAGVSQSPSNKVTEKGKDVELRCDPISGHTALYWYRQSLGQGLEFLIYFQGNSAPDKSGLPSDRFSAERTGGSVSTLTIQRTQQEDSAVYLCASSLVWNTGELFFGEGSRLTVL.

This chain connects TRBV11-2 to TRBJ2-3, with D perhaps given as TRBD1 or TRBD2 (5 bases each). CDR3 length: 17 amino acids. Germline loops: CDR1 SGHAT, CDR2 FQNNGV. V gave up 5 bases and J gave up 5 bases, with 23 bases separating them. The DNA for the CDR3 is TGTGCCAGCAGCCCCTCCGGGCCGGGACGAGCAGGAGATACGCAGTATTTT. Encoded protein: CASSPSGPGRAGDTQYF.

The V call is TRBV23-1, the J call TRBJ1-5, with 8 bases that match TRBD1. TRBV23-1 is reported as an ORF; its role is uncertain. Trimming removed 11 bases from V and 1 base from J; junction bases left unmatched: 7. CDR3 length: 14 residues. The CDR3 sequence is CAPRDRQSNQPQHF. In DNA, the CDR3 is TGCGCCCCTAGGGACAGGCAAAGCAATCAGCCCCAGCATTTT.

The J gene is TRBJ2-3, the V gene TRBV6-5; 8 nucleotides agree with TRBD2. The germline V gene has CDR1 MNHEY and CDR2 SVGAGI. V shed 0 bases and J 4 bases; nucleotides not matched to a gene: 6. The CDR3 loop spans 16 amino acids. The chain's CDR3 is CASSYSLGRVPDTQYF. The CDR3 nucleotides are TGTGCCAGCAGTTACTCTCTCGGGAGGGTACCAGATACGCAGTATTTT.

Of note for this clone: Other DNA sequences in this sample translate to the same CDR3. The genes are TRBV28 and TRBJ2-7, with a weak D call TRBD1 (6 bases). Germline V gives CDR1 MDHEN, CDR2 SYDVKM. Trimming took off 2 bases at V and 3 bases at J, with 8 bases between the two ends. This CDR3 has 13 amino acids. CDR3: CASSLDRLYEQYF. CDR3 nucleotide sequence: TGTGCCAGCAGTTTAGACAGGCTCTACGAGCAGTACTTC. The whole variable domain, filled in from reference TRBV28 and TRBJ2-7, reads DVKVTQSSRYLVKRTGEKVFLECVQDMDHENMFWYRQDPGLGLRLIYFSYDVKMKEKGDIPEGYSVSREKKERFSLILESASTNQTSMYLCASSLDRLYEQYFGPGTRLTVT.

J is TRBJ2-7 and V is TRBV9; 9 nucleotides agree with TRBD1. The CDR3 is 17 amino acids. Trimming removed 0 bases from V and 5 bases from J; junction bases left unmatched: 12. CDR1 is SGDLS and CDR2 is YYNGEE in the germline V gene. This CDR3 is CASSVVASRDRDDEQYF. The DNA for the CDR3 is TGTGCCAGCAGCGTAGTTGCATCGCGGGACAGGGATGACGAGCAGTACTTC.

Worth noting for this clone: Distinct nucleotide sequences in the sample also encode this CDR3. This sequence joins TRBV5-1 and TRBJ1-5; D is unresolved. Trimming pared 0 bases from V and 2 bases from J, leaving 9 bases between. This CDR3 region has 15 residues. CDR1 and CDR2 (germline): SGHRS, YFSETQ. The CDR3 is CASSLVAGGNQPQHF. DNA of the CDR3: TGCGCCAGCAGCTTGGTTGCGGGTGGCAATCAGCCCCAGCATTTT. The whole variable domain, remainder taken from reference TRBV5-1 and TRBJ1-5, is KAGVTQTPRYLIKTRGQQVTLSCSPISGHRSVSWYQQTPGQGLQFLFEYFSETQRNKGNFPGRFSGRQFSNSRSEMNVSTLELGDSALYLCASSLVAGGNQPQHFGDGTRLSIL.

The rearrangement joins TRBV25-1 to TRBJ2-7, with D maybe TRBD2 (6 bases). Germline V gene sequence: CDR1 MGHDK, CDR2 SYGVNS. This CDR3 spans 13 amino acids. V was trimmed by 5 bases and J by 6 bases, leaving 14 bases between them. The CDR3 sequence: CASSTPRAGEQYF. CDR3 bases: TGTGCCAGCAGTACCCCCCGAGCGGGCGAGCAGTACTTC.

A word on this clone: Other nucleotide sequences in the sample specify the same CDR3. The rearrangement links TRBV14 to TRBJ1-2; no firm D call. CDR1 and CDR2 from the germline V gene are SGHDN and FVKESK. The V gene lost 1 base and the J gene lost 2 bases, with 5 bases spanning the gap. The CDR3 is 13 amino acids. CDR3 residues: CASSQGNNYGYTF. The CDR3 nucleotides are TGTGCCAGCAGCCAAGGTAACAACTATGGCTACACCTTC.

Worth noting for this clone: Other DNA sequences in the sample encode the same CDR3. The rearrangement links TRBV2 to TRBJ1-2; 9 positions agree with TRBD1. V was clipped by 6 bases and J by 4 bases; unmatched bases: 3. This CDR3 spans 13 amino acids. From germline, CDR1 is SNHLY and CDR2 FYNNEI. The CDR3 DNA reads TGTGCCAGCAGAGAGGACAGGGGCTATGGCTACACCTTC. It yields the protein CASREDRGYGYTF.

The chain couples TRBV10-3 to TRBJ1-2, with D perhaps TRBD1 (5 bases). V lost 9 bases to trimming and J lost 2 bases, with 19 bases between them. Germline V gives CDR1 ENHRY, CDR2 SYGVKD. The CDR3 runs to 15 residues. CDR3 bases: TGTGCCATGAGAGGGGATCTGGCGTTAAACTATGGCTACACCTTC. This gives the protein CAMRGDLALNYGYTF.

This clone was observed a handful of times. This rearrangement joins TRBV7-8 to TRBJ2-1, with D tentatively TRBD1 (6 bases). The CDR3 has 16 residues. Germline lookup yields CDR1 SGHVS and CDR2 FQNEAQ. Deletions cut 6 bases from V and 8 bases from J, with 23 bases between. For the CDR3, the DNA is TGTGCCAGCAGTCCCGGATGGCTGGGGGCGGGTGATGAGCAGTTCTTC. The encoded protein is CASSPGWLGAGDEQFF.